This passage covers 25 T cell receptor beta chains from one sample sequenced in a study of cytomegalovirus exposure and HLA in healthy donors. Both 60 Vbeta primers and 13 Jbeta primers went into the PCR. Sequencing used immunoSEQ multiplex PCR; TCRdb keeps in-frame clones, though not all of them. The repertoire holds about 110,000 clones, with 81% as singletons. The sequenced material came from PBMCs. The origin of the receptors is a woman aged 25 to 45 in good health and CMV-seronegative.

The chain is built from TRBV2 and TRBJ2-5; 7 bases line up with TRBD2. CDR3 length equals 12 residues. Germline values: CDR1 SNHLY, CDR2 FYNNEI. Germline trimming cut 9 bases from V and 4 bases from J; bases unmatched to any gene: 5. CDR3 nucleotide sequence: TGTGCCAGTTCCCCGGGGGGAGAGACCCAGTACTTC. This sequence encodes CASSPGGETQYF.

This chain joins TRBV9 and TRBJ2-1, with 9 nucleotides matching TRBD2. Per germline, CDR1 SGDLS and CDR2 YYNGEE. The CDR3 has 14 amino acids. The J segment lost 2 bases and the V segment lost 6 bases, leaving 3 bases of the junction unmatched. CDR3 region: CASKAGGAYNEQFF. The CDR3 DNA reads TGTGCCAGCAAAGCGGGAGGAGCCTACAATGAGCAGTTCTTC. The full variable domain, completed using reference TRBV9 and TRBJ2-1, is DSGVTQTPKHLITATGQRVTLRCSPRSGDLSVYWYQQSLDQGLQFLIQYYNGEERAKGNILERFSAQQFPDLHSELNLSSLELGDSALYFCASKAGGAYNEQFFGPGTRLTVL.

The chain links TRBV19 to TRBJ2-2; D is possibly TRBD1 (6 bases). This CDR3 has 16 amino acids. Per the germline V gene, CDR1 is LNHDA and CDR2 is SQIVND (reference sequence). V lost 1 base, J lost 2 bases, and 11 bases lay in between. CDR3 DNA: TGTGCCAGTAGTATAGGGTGGACAGCCAACACCGGGGAGCTGTTTTTT. Its translation: CASSIGWTANTGELFF.

The V and J genes are TRBV6-5 and TRBJ2-1; D is unresolved. Germline V gene lookup returns CDR1 MNHEY and CDR2 SVGAGI. Trimming shortened V by 0 bases and J by 6 bases, and 9 bases separated the two germline ends. The CDR3 sequence is 14 residues long. The CDR3 region is CASSYSATRNEQFF. DNA of the CDR3: TGTGCCAGCAGTTACTCCGCGACACGCAATGAGCAGTTCTTC.

In this sample, this clone turned up once. CDR3 in DNA: TGTGCCAGCAGTTGGAGCGAATCCTCCTACGAGCAGTACTTC. It specifies CASSWSESSYEQYF. The rearrangement joins TRBV27 to TRBJ2-7; the D is unclear. Deletions cut 4 bases from V and 0 bases from J, with 10 bases between. The CDR3 extends over 14 amino acids. Per germline, CDR1 MNHEY and CDR2 SMNVEV (reference sequence).

The V and J genes are TRBV7-9 and TRBJ1-4; D is perhaps TRBD1 (5 bases). V was shortened by 2 bases and J by 7 bases, with 11 bases between the two germline ends. Germline V gene sequence: CDR1 SEHNR, CDR2 FQNEAQ (reference sequence). The length of the CDR3 is 14 residues. The CDR3 DNA reads TGTGCCAGCAGCTTAATCGGGGGGAGTGAAAAACTGTTTTTT. Its protein is CASSLIGGSEKLFF.

This sequence joins TRBV7-9 and TRBJ2-7; no reliable D call. With 4 bases removed from V and 3 bases from J, the gap between germline ends came to 25 bases. The CDR3 is 18 residues long. Germline values: CDR1 SEHNR, CDR2 FQNEAQ (reference sequence). CDR3 DNA: TGTGCCAGCAGCTCCGGCGTGGCGGCGCCCCATAATTTCTACGAGCAGTACTTC. It translates to CASSSGVAAPHNFYEQYF. Based on the CDR3 plus reference TRBV7-9 and TRBJ2-7, the full variable domain is DTGVSQNPRHKITKRGQNVTFRCDPISEHNRLYWYRQTLGQGPEFLTYFQNEAQLEKSRLLSDRFSAERPKGSFSTLEIQRTEQGDSAMYLCASSSGVAAPHNFYEQYFGPGTRLTVT.

This chain uses TRBV28 with TRBJ1-1, with unresolved D. Germline V lookup: CDR1 MDHEN, CDR2 SYDVKM. The CDR3 has 13 residues. V lost 7 bases and J lost 6, with 15 bases in between. The CDR3 coding sequence is TGTGCCAGCATCCAAAGCATCCCCCCTGAAGCTTTCTTT. Amino acids: CASIQSIPPEAFF.

This clone is classed as medium-sized. The V gene is TRBV27, the J gene TRBJ1-1; D remains unclear. The CDR3 has 16 amino acids. The germline CDR1 and CDR2 sequences are MNHEY and SMNVEV (reference sequence). Trimming left V 0 bases short and J 1 base short, with 12 bases between. This CDR3 reads CASSLSRSESNTEAFF. DNA of the CDR3: TGTGCCAGCAGTTTATCGAGATCGGAGTCGAACACTGAAGCTTTCTTT.

A single count supports this clone. An end of the junction differs from the germline gene, which may be a read error. The same CDR3 also results from other DNA sequences found in this sample. The chain joins TRBV7-3 to TRBJ1-5; 7 bases agree with TRBD1. The CDR3 has 15 amino acids. Germline V lookup: CDR1 SGHTA, CDR2 FQGTGA. The CDR3 DNA is TGTGCCAGCAGCTCAGGACAGGTTCGGCATCAGCCCCAGCACTTT. Its translation: CASSSGQVRHQPQHF.

This clone showed up just a few times. The rearrangement joins TRBV25-1 to TRBJ1-1; D gene uncertain. The germline V gene encodes CDR1 MGHDK and CDR2 SYGVNS. The V and J ends lost 5 bases and 0 bases respectively, with 13 bases between them. This CDR3 has 15 residues. CDR3 loop: CASSTTTGMNTEAFF. The CDR3, as DNA: TGTGCCAGCAGTACCACTACGGGGATGAACACTGAAGCTTTCTTT.

This sequence joins TRBV28 and TRBJ1-2; TRBD1 might be the D (5 bases). V lost 4 bases and J 8 bases, leaving 26 bases between the germline ends. Per the germline V gene, CDR1 is MDHEN and CDR2 is SYDVKM. This CDR3 spans 17 amino acids. In nucleotides, the CDR3 is TGTGCCAGCAGTTCCCCGGGAGGCGGGCAGGGAGGAGGAGGCTACACCTTC. Translation gives CASSSPGGGQGGGGYTF.

This clone was seen only once. Germline is not matched at one junction end, which may reflect a read error. The chain carries TRBV7-7 and TRBJ2-1, with TRBD1 identical over 8 bases. Germline loops: CDR1 SSHAT, CDR2 FNYEAQ (reference sequence). This CDR3 contains 16 residues. Here the CDR3 DNA reads TGTGCTAGCAGCCCGGCGACTCAGGGGGCGCAGAATGAGCAGTTCTTC. It encodes CASSPATQGAQNEQFF.

The table lists this clone with a count of one. The CDR3 region has the DNA TGTGCCAGCAGCTTTGCGACTAGCGTCTACGAGCAGTACTTC. It encodes CASSFATSVYEQYF. The V and J genes are TRBV7-2 and TRBJ2-7; TRBD2 agrees at 8 bases. Germline CDR1 reads SGHTA; CDR2 reads FQGNSA. With 3 bases clipped from V and 3 bases from J, the junction kept 4 bases outside the gene matches. The CDR3 sequence is 14 residues long.

V usage is TRBV5-1 and J usage is TRBJ2-5; possible D gene TRBD2, 5 bases. The CDR3 covers 16 residues. Trimming removed 1 base from V and 1 base from J, with 14 bases in between. From germline, CDR1 is SGHRS and CDR2 YFSETQ. DNA for the CDR3: TGCGCCAGCAGCTTGCGAGCGGCCGTCTTCCAAGAGACCCAGTACTTC. It codes for CASSLRAAVFQETQYF.

The V and J genes are TRBV18 and TRBJ2-7; TRBD2 is a possible D gene (6 bases). Trimming took 2 bases from V and 3 from J, leaving 11 bases between them. Germline V gene lookup returns CDR1 KGHSH and CDR2 LQKENI. The CDR3 consists of 14 residues. DNA of the CDR3: TGTGCCAGCTCACCAGCGGGGCTTAGCTACGAGCAGTACTTC. The encoded protein is CASSPAGLSYEQYF.

The chain joins TRBV25-1 to TRBJ2-1; the match to TRBD2 covers 9 bases. The V gene's germline CDR1 is MGHDK and CDR2 SYGVNS. The V segment lost 2 bases and the J segment 5 bases; nucleotides outside the gene matches: 7. The CDR3 contains 16 residues. The CDR3 protein is CASSELRLAENNEQFF. CDR3 nucleotide sequence: TGTGCCAGCAGTGAACTAAGACTAGCGGAAAACAATGAGCAGTTCTTC.

This clone was recorded a few times. V is TRBV7-3 and J is TRBJ2-1, with 7 nucleotides matching TRBD2. The trim removed 1 base at V and 4 bases at J, leaving 7 bases unmatched. The CDR3 contains 16 residues. Germline values: CDR1 SGHTA, CDR2 FQGTGA. The CDR3 nucleotides are TGTGCCAGCAGCTTAAGCCCCTTGGGAGGGTACAATGAGCAGTTCTTC. Translating gives CASSLSPLGGYNEQFF. Variable domain in full (rest from reference TRBV7-3 and TRBJ2-1): GAGVSQTPSNKVTEKGKYVELRCDPISGHTALYWYRQSLGQGPEFLIYFQGTGAADDSGLPNDRFFAVRPEGSVSTLKIQRTERGDSAVYLCASSLSPLGGYNEQFFGPGTRLTVL.

The chain employs TRBV20-1 and TRBJ2-1; D call uncertain. With 0 bases removed from V and 10 bases from J, the gap between germline ends came to 7 bases. From germline, CDR1 is DFQATT and CDR2 SNEGSKA (reference sequence). The CDR3 consists of 11 residues. CDR3 residues: CSAREKLEQFF. DNA for the CDR3: TGCAGTGCTAGAGAAAAGCTGGAGCAGTTCTTC.

The chain uses TRBV7-9 and TRBJ1-2; perhaps TRBD1 as D (5 bases). Per germline, CDR1 SEHNR and CDR2 FQNEAQ (reference sequence). The CDR3 loop spans 15 amino acids. Between the trimmed V and J ends, which lost 1 base and 8 bases, there was a span of 17 bases. CDR3 protein: CASSLVGGTPAGYTF. In DNA form, the CDR3 reads TGTGCCAGCAGCTTAGTGGGCGGGACTCCCGCGGGCTACACCTTC.

This sequence joins TRBV6-4 and TRBJ1-1; weak D call: TRBD1 (6 bases). Germline V gene data show CDR1 as MRHNA and CDR2 as SNTAGT. CDR3 length: 15 residues. Trimming left V 6 bases short and J 2 bases short, with 16 bases between. The CDR3 loop is CASRVQGIGNTEAFF. The CDR3 nucleotides read TGTGCCAGCAGAGTACAGGGAATTGGAAACACTGAAGCTTTCTTT.

J is TRBJ1-4 and V is TRBV28; perhaps TRBD1 as D (5 bases). The germline CDR1 and CDR2 sequences are MDHEN and SYDVKM. The CDR3 length is 15 residues. V gave up 8 bases and J gave up 8 bases, with 21 bases separating them. The CDR3 region has the DNA TGTGCCAGCTCCCCCATTGGGGGGATTGGCGAAAAACTGTTTTTT. Translated: CASSPIGGIGEKLFF.

This clone was seen only a few times. The rearrangement joins TRBV18 to TRBJ1-3; D not resolved. CDR1 KGHSH and CDR2 LQKENI come from the germline V gene. V lost 3 bases and J 8 bases, leaving 11 bases between the germline ends. This CDR3 is built from 13 residues. The CDR3 region is CASSPSGEYTIYF. The CDR3 DNA reads TGTGCCAGCTCACCGTCGGGAGAGTACACCATATATTTT.

As regards this clone: Germline is not matched at one junction end, which may reflect a read error. The chain employs TRBV7-9 and TRBJ1-1, with a possible D match to TRBD1 (5 bases). The germline V gene encodes CDR1 SEHNR and CDR2 FQNEAQ (reference sequence). The length of the CDR3 is 13 residues. The CDR3 spells CSSGWGGGTEAFF. The CDR3 coding sequence is TGTTCCAGCGGGTGGGGGGGAGGTACTGAAGCTTTCTTT. The whole variable domain, filled in from reference TRBV7-9 and TRBJ1-1, reads DTGVSQNPRHKITKRGQNVTFRCDPISEHNRLYWYRQTLGQGPEFLTYFQNEAQLEKSRLLSDRFSAERPKGSFSTLEIQRTEQGDSAMYLCSSGWGGGTEAFFGQGTRLTVV.

The chain links TRBV7-3 to TRBJ2-1; possible D gene TRBD2, 5 bases. V was cut by 5 bases and J by 7 bases, with 18 bases left in between. From germline, CDR1 is SGHTA and CDR2 FQGTGA. The CDR3 is 15 amino acids. The CDR3 loop reads CASSPRGDRINEQFF. The CDR3 DNA sequence: TGTGCCAGCAGCCCACGGGGAGATCGGATTAATGAGCAGTTCTTC.